The rows below give T cell receptor beta chains drawn from one sample of a study of T cell repertoires in aging, cancer and after chemotherapy. TCRdb used MiXCR to reprocess the multiplex PCR reads, holding one entry per CDR3 protein. The sample has 9,900 or so distinct CDR3 sequences, approximately 32% seen once. The sample taken for sequencing was blood. Every receptor here comes from a human donor in good health. The donor label of this sample is uncertain. Each CDR3 is given with its conserved first and last residue. Each record gives: V gene, clone size, J gene, D gene, CDR3 DNA, CDR3 protein. A D gene is named only where the DNA matches it firmly. Some rows have no size entry. The others give once, few or many, or a class for an expanded clone.

>TRBV27|medium-sized|TRBJ2-2|TRBD2
TGTGCCAGCAGGACGACTAGCGGGAGGGCCGGGGAGCTGTTTTTT
CASRTTSGRAGELFF
>TRBV12-3/TRBV12-4|few|TRBJ1-6|TRBD1
TGTGCCAGCAGCTGGCAGGGGGCCCTCCACTTT
CASSWQGALHF
>TRBV29-1|medium-sized|TRBJ2-7|TRBD2
TGCAGCGCTGGTACTAGCGGGAGCTACGAGCAGTACTTC
CSAGTSGSYEQYF
>TRBV5-6|once|TRBJ2-7|TRBD1
TGTGCCAGCAGCTGGACAGGGAATTCCTACGAGCAGTACTTC
CASSWTGNSYEQYF
>TRBV27|.|TRBJ1-5|TRBD1
TGTGCCAGCAGCTATTTGGGACAGGTCGGGTCGGGTTATCAGCCCCAGCATTTT
CASSYLGQVGSGYQPQHF
>TRBV7-2|.|TRBJ2-5|.
TGTGCCAGCAGCTTAGTTACCCAAGGAGGGGAGACCCAGTACTTC
CASSLVTQGGETQYF
>TRBV5-1|.|TRBJ2-6|.
TGCGCCAGCAGCTTGTTCGGATTCTCTGGGGCCAACGTCCTGACTTTC
CASSLFGFSGANVLTF
>TRBV14|.|TRBJ2-6|.
TGTGCCAGCAGCCTCTCTGGGGCCAACGTCCTGACTTTC
CASSLSGANVLTF
>TRBV29-1|medium-sized|TRBJ2-7|TRBD2
TGCAGCGTTCGGGGGGTAGGACTAGCGGGAGGGCCGGAGCAGTACTTC
CSVRGVGLAGGPEQYF
>TRBV29-1|medium-sized|TRBJ2-7|TRBD1
TGCAGCGTTGACACAGGGGCCTCCTACGAGCAGTACTTC
CSVDTGASYEQYF
>TRBV11-1|.|TRBJ2-7|.
TGTGCCAGCAGCTTGGTGGCAGCCCCGTCCGAGCAGTACTTC
CASSLVAAPSEQYF